A selection of T cell receptor beta chains follows, all from one sample in a study of blood T cell repertoires in COVID-19. TCRdb's table, derived via immunoSEQ multiplex PCR, lists solely in-frame clones and lacks some. The sample carries 100,000 to 150,000 clones, around 86% recorded once. The source material was peripheral blood. These TCRs come from a man between 35 and 55 years old with active or convalescent COVID-19. Each CDR3 is given with its conserved first and last residue.

V	J	CDR3
TRBV12-5	TRBJ1-3	CASGLTTGRGNTIYF
TRBV19	TRBJ2-1	CASSIEGTILNEQFF
TRBV10-1	TRBJ2-7	CASSESSLLYANEQYF
TRBV24-1	TRBJ2-2	CATSESGTGGSGELFF
TRBV2	TRBJ1-1	CASSEAPRVAFF
TRBV6-6	TRBJ1-5	CASTRQANQPQHF
TRBV19	TRBJ2-2	CASSTKTGAGNTGELFF
TRBV6-1	TRBJ1-6	CASSDPGQGNSPLHF
TRBV30	TRBJ2-4	CAWSRGLAGMNIQYF
TRBV20-1	TRBJ2-7	CSASGPGYEQYF
TRBV21-1	TRBJ1-1	CASSIPGQGPPEAFF
TRBV9	TRBJ1-2	CASSPGDRANYGYTF
TRBV2	TRBJ1-1	CASLPARGESTEAFF
TRBV7-2	TRBJ2-7	CASSYGTSVGEQYF
TRBV3-1/TRBV3-2	TRBJ2-5	CASSQDLTSGGPGETQYF
TRBV5-1	TRBJ2-1	CASSLELAGASRQFF
TRBV4-2	TRBJ2-5	CASSQLAELETQYF
TRBV2	TRBJ2-5	CASSRQGIETQYF
TRBV5-4	TRBJ1-2	CASSRETGSYGYTF
TRBV6-5	TRBJ2-2	CASSYGAGLNTGELFF
TRBV9	TRBJ1-1	CASSPSDRGYEAFF
TRBV6-5	TRBJ1-3	CASSYRGSGNTIYF
TRBV19	TRBJ2-2	CASNRGNTGELFF
TRBV9	TRBJ2-7	CASSVGAGSLGYEQYF
TRBV3-1/TRBV3-2	TRBJ2-5	CASRRQASWAQYF
TRBV6-2/TRBV6-3	TRBJ2-7	CASSYVGTYEQYF
TRBV4-2	TRBJ1-3	CASSLHTGEGGNTIYF
TRBV10-1	TRBJ1-2	CASSPGTGFGYTF
TRBV5-1	TRBJ2-7	CASSLAGQGYEQYF
TRBV18	TRBJ1-5	CASSPAKLNQPQHF
TRBV6-2/TRBV6-3	TRBJ1-2	CASSPPTGGGYGYTF
TRBV29-1	TRBJ1-1	CSVEDQGQGWMNTEAFF
TRBV2	TRBJ1-5	CASSSGFGENQPQHF
TRBV4-2	TRBJ1-5	CASSQMGGGDQPQHF
TRBV5-1	TRBJ1-2	CASSPDRASGYTF
TRBV27	TRBJ1-2	CASSFGQGGNYGYTF
TRBV5-1	TRBJ2-1	CASSSPGQGNYNEQFF
TRBV3-1/TRBV3-2	TRBJ2-1	CASRAGQRGVEEQFF
TRBV7-2	TRBJ1-1	CASSDRAPAGAFF
TRBV11-1	TRBJ2-7	CASSHPDREGYEQYF
TRBV5-8	TRBJ2-6	CASSPRTGANVLTF
TRBV6-5	TRBJ1-1	CASLSGGATEAFF
TRBV4-2	TRBJ2-7	CASSQSSGGALYEQYF
TRBV7-2	TRBJ2-5	CASSSLAGATLGETQYF
TRBV12-5	TRBJ1-1	CASGLRMTGNTEAFF
TRBV5-1	TRBJ1-4	CASSLEGQGGEKLFF